The clone carrying this T cell receptor (beta chain) was seen ten or more times. Antigen unknown. Individually, cDNA molecules had unique molecular identifiers attached to them. TCRdb used MiXCR to reprocess the 5' RACE reads, holding one entry per CDR3 protein. The profile shows some 71,000 distinct CDR3 sequences, roughly 10% of them singletons. The record originates from a study of early T cells in non-severe SARS-CoV-2 infection. Study at large: Sequencing was performed on bulk RNA from unsorted whole blood, leaving chains unpaired.

Overall study results and limits: There was a bias toward anti-spike CD8 responses in VDJdb matching, which missed private and CD4 specificities.

Trimming removed 3 bases from V and 7 bases from J, with 12 bases in between. The CDR3 spans 13 residues. Germline values: CDR1 LGHDT, CDR2 YNNKEL (reference sequence). The TCR sequence derives from an adult who was a healthcare worker with PCR-confirmed SARS-CoV-2 infection or an uninfected control (not recorded which). J is TRBJ1-1 and V is TRBV3-1; D not resolved. The sample here was whole blood, taken at baseline. The CDR3 here is CASSQGVWGEAFF. The CDR3 nucleotides read TGTGCCAGCAGCCAGGGAGTTTGGGGTGAAGCTTTCTTT.